This T cell receptor beta chain came from a study of graft-versus-host responses after intestinal transplantation. Some clones are missing from TCRdb's copy, which holds only in-frame ones; the method was immunoSEQ multiplex PCR. Counted here are roughly 10,000 clones, 25% to 30% occurring once; the ten biggest clones make up about 3.5%. The CDR3 runs 15 residues. The V end lost 2 bases, the J end lost 1 base, and 12 bases lay between the germline ends. Germline loops: CDR1 PRHDT, CDR2 FYEKMQ (reference sequence). The table lists this clone with a few counts. The V and J genes are TRBV13 and TRBJ2-7, with D perhaps matching TRBD2 (6 bases). Specimen: alloreactive CD4+ T cells from a mixed lymphocyte reaction culture, collected before intestinal transplant. The subset here: CFSE-low proliferating T cells sorted from roughly 6-day pre-transplant mixed lymphocyte reaction (GvH or HvG direction). This TCR was sampled from a human patient who received an intestinal transplant. The CDR3 loop is CASSLTSGGSYEQYF. The CDR3 DNA follows: TGTGCCAGCAGCTTAACAAGCGGAGGGTCCTACGAGCAGTACTTC.